A selection of T cell receptor beta chains follows, all from one sample in a study of blood T cell repertoires in COVID-19. Assay used: immunoSEQ multiplex PCR; TCRdb lists only in-frame clones, some missing. Of just over 300,000 clones in the sample, approximately 84% were seen once. Sequencing was done on a sample of PBMCs or T cells enriched from blood (not recorded which). These receptors all come from a young man who had recovered from COVID-19. CDR3s include the opening cysteine and the closing phenylalanine or tryptophan. The order of the fields is J gene, clone size, V gene, D gene, CDR3 DNA, CDR3 protein. The D gene is left open where the match is weak. A clone size is listed for some rows: how often the clone was seen (once, few, many), or a class if it is expanded.

TRBJ2-2 | . | TRBV24-1 | TRBD2 | TGTGCCACCAGTGATTCCTCCGGGACTAGCGGGATCACCGGGGAGCTGTTTTTT | CATSDSSGTSGITGELFF
TRBJ2-5 | . | TRBV6-5 | . | TGTGCCAGCAAGCCAGGGGGGCAAGAGACCCAGTACTTC | CASKPGGQETQYF
TRBJ1-4 | . | TRBV30 | TRBD1 | TGTGCCTGGGGGGACAGATGGGAAAAACTGTTTTTT | CAWGDRWEKLFF
TRBJ1-1 | . | TRBV7-9 | TRBD1 | TGTGCCAGCAGCGGGCGACAGGGGAGGAACACTGAAGCTTTCTTT | CASSGRQGRNTEAFF
TRBJ2-7 | . | TRBV10-2 | TRBD1 | TGCGCCAGCGGGGACAGGGGGCGACTTTACGAGCAGTACTTC | CASGDRGRLYEQYF
TRBJ2-7 | . | TRBV7-8 | . | TGTGCCAGCAGCCGGTTGGAGGGGGGGCCAAGCGAGCAGTACTTC | CASSRLEGGPSEQYF
TRBJ1-6 | . | TRBV18 | . | TGTGCCAGCTCACCACCGGGCCAGGGGAATTCACCCCTCCACTTT | CASSPPGQGNSPLHF
TRBJ2-1 | . | TRBV11-2 | TRBD2 | TGTGCCAGCAGCACCGGGACTAGCTCTTACAATGAGCAGTTCTTC | CASSTGTSSYNEQFF
TRBJ2-5 | . | TRBV2 | . | TGTGCCAACAAGTGGGAGACCCAGTACTTC | CANKWETQYF
TRBJ1-4 | . | TRBV3-1/TRBV3-2 | . | TGTGCCAGCAGCCAAGCAGGGCACGGGGAAAAACTGTTTTTT | CASSQAGHGEKLFF
TRBJ1-2 | . | TRBV5-1 | . | TGCGCCAGCAGCTTGTCCGGGACATCTCGCTACACCTTC | CASSLSGTSRYTF
TRBJ1-1 | . | TRBV14 | TRBD1 | TGTGCCAGCAGCCGCGACAGGGGCACTGAAGCTTTCTTT | CASSRDRGTEAFF
TRBJ1-1 | . | TRBV9 | TRBD1 | TGTGCCAGCAGCGGACAGGGGGCAGGTACTGAAGCTTTCTTT | CASSGQGAGTEAFF
TRBJ2-1 | . | TRBV20-1 | . | TGCAGTGCTAGTCGAGGGTCCTACAATGAGCAGTTCTTC | CSASRGSYNEQFF
TRBJ2-7 | . | TRBV7-2 | . | TGTGCCAGCAGCTCGCAATCTACAGGCAGCTACGAGCAGTACTTC | CASSSQSTGSYEQYF
TRBJ2-3 | . | TRBV7-9 | . | TGTGCCAGCAGCTTAGGGCGCACAGATACGCAGTATTTT | CASSLGRTDTQYF
TRBJ1-1 | . | TRBV5-1 | TRBD1 | TGCGCCAGCAGCTGGGACAGGGTCTATGTCACTGAAGCTTTCTTT | CASSWDRVYVTEAFF
TRBJ2-7 | . | TRBV5-6 | . | TGTGCCAGCTTTGAGACAGCCCTTAACGAGCAGTACTTC | CASFETALNEQYF
TRBJ1-1 | . | TRBV6-5 | . | TGTGCCAGCAGATTCACCGGGGGGTCGGCTGAAGCTTTCTTT | CASRFTGGSAEAFF
TRBJ1-1 | . | TRBV28 | . | TGTGCCAGCAGCTCCCCCATCGGGAGGAACACTGAAGCTTTCTTT | CASSSPIGRNTEAFF
TRBJ1-2 | . | TRBV9 | . | TGTGCCAGCAGCGTGTCCATCTTGGCAGACTATGGCTACACCTTC | CASSVSILADYGYTF
TRBJ2-1 | . | TRBV5-5 | . | TGTGCCAGCAGTTCCGGGGTCGTCTCCTACAATGAGCAGTTCTTC | CASSSGVVSYNEQFF
TRBJ2-3 | . | TRBV5-1 | . | TGCGCCAGCAGCTCGGACTTTATCACAGATACGCAGTATTTT | CASSSDFITDTQYF
TRBJ1-1 | . | TRBV5-4 | . | TGTGCCAGCAGCTTGCCGTCAGGGCTGAACACTGAAGCTTTCTTT | CASSLPSGLNTEAFF
TRBJ2-1 | . | TRBV10-1 | . | TGCGCCAGCAGCGGCTCCTACAATGAGCAGTTCTTC | CASSGSYNEQFF
TRBJ2-3 | . | TRBV5-1 | TRBD2 | TGCGCCAGCATGGGGGGACTAGCGAGTGATACGCAGTATTTT | CASMGGLASDTQYF
TRBJ2-5 | . | TRBV4-2 | . | TGTGCCAGCAGCCAAGATACGGAAGAGACCCAGTACTTC | CASSQDTEETQYF
TRBJ1-2 | . | TRBV5-1 | . | TGCGCCAGCAGCTTGGGCGGGGAGTGGTATGGCTACACCTTC | CASSLGGEWYGYTF
TRBJ2-2 | . | TRBV12-3/TRBV12-4 | . | TGTGCCAGCAGTCCCCGAGGGGGGGGCAAGGGGGACTTT | CASSPRGGGKGDF
TRBJ2-5 | . | TRBV6-5 | . | TGTGCCAGCAGTTACTCGGGCCAGGGCGCAGAGACCCAGTACTTC | CASSYSGQGAETQYF
TRBJ1-6 | . | TRBV30 | TRBD1 | TGTGCCTGGTCCCGGGACAGGGGGAATTCACCCCTCCACTTT | CAWSRDRGNSPLHF
TRBJ2-1 | . | TRBV11-2 | TRBD1 | TGTGCCAGCAGCTTTGGACAGGGTTTAAATGAGCAGTTCTTC | CASSFGQGLNEQFF
TRBJ1-1 | . | TRBV7-2 | . | TGTGCCAGCAGTCCCAACAGGGTGGGTAGCACTGAAGCTTTCTTT | CASSPNRVGSTEAFF
TRBJ2-5 | . | TRBV30 | TRBD2 | TGTGCCTGGAGTGGCTTCAGGACTAGCGGGATCCAAGAGACCCAGTACTTC | CAWSGFRTSGIQETQYF
TRBJ1-1 | . | TRBV5-1 | . | TGCGCCAGCAGCTTGTCGGAGGGGTACGCTGAAGCTTTCTTT | CASSLSEGYAEAFF
TRBJ2-3 | once | TRBV11-2 | TRBD2 | TGTGCCAGCAACACTGTAGGGCTAGCGGACGATACGCAGTATTTT | CASNTVGLADDTQYF
TRBJ2-5 | . | TRBV19 | . | TGTGCCAGTAGTATTACAGGGAGGGAAGAGACCCAGTACTTC | CASSITGREETQYF
TRBJ2-3 | . | TRBV19 | . | TGTGCCAGTAGTTCAACCCGTAGACAAGATACGCAGTATTTT | CASSSTRRQDTQYF
TRBJ1-1 | . | TRBV5-1 | . | TGCGCCAGCAGCTTGACAGTGGCCAACACTGAAGCTTTCTTT | CASSLTVANTEAFF
TRBJ2-1 | . | TRBV5-1 | TRBD1 | TGCGCCAGCACTCAGAGGACAGGGACATCGACCTACAATGAGCAGTTCTTC | CASTQRTGTSTYNEQFF
TRBJ2-7 | . | TRBV2 | TRBD2 | TGTGCCAGCACCGATAGGGGCGGGGGGGCCCCCACCTACGAGCAGTACTTC | CASTDRGGGAPTYEQYF
TRBJ2-3 | . | TRBV25-1 | TRBD1 | TGTGCCAGTCGTGGGACAGAGGGCACAGATACGCAGTATTTT | CASRGTEGTDTQYF
TRBJ1-3 | once | TRBV10-3 | . | TGTGCCATCAGCACAGGGAGCTCTGGAAACACCATATATTTT | CAISTGSSGNTIYF
TRBJ2-7 | . | TRBV2 | TRBD2 | TGTGCCAGCAGTGAAACCCTCCGGGCTAGCGGGAGGGCCGTCTCCTACGAGCAGTACTTC | CASSETLRASGRAVSYEQYF
TRBJ1-1 | . | TRBV19 | . | TGTGCCAGTGGCTCGGGGGGATTAGGGAACACTGAAGCTTTCTTT | CASGSGGLGNTEAFF
TRBJ1-1 | . | TRBV25-1 | TRBD1 | TGTGCCAGCAGTGAACGGGACAGGGTGAACACTGAAGCTTTCTTT | CASSERDRVNTEAFF
TRBJ2-7 | . | TRBV19 | . | TGTGCCAGTACTCCGACAGGTAGCTCCTACGAGCAGTACTTC | CASTPTGSSYEQYF
TRBJ1-4 | . | TRBV28 | . | TGTGCCAGCAGTAACGGAGGGTTCAATGAAAAACTGTTTTTT | CASSNGGFNEKLFF
TRBJ2-2 | . | TRBV19 | . | TGTGCCAGTAGTGCCCTACCGTTTACCGGGGAGCTGTTTTTT | CASSALPFTGELFF
TRBJ1-6 | . | TRBV28 | . | TGTGCCAGCAGGGCAGGGTTGAATTCACCCCTCCACTTT | CASRAGLNSPLHF
TRBJ2-5 | once | TRBV11-3 | . | TGTGCCAGCAGCTTGCACAGGGGGGGGGAGACCCAGTACTTC | CASSLHRGGETQYF
TRBJ1-5 | . | TRBV7-6 | . | TGTGCCAGCAGCCCGGATACAGGTTATAGCAATCAGCCCCAGCATTTT | CASSPDTGYSNQPQHF
TRBJ1-3 | . | TRBV3-1/TRBV3-2 | TRBD1 | TGTGCCAGCAGCCAAGTTTACACAGGGGCGAGCTCTGGAAACACCATATATTTT | CASSQVYTGASSGNTIYF
TRBJ2-1 | . | TRBV27 | TRBD2 | TGTGCCAGCACTGCGGGAGAACCCCACAATGAGCAGTTCTTC | CASTAGEPHNEQFF